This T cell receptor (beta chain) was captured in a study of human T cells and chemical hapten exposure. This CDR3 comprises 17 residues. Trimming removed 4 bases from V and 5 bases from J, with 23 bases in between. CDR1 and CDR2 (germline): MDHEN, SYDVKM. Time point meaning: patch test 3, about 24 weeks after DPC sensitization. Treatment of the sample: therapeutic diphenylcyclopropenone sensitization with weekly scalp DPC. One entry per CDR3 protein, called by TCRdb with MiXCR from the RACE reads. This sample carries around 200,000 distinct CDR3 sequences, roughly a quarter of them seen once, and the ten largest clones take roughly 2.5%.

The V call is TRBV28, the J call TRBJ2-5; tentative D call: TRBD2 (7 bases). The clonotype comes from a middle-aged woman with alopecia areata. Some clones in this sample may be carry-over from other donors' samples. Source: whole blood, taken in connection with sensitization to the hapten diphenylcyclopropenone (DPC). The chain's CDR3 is CASSSPRAGHLFETQYF. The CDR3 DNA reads TGTGCCAGCAGTTCCCCCCGAGCGGGACACCTCTTTGAGACCCAGTACTTC.